The clone carrying this TCR beta chain was found a few times. The antigen is not known. Expressed TCRB transcripts were sequenced after all isolated RNA was converted to cDNA. Clones were read by immunoSEQ multiplex PCR, and TCRdb kept only the in-frame ones, dropping some. The data show 600,000 to 700,000 clones, roughly 12% seen once. The CDR3 is 15 residues long. Germline V lookup: CDR1 LNHNV, CDR2 YYDKDF (reference sequence). Trimming removed 3 bases at V and 0 bases at J, with 12 bases between. The sample is drawn from a study of beta chain features in type 1 diabetes. Study outcomes and limitations: Over-representation of high TCR-expressing cells was a possible consequence of cDNA sequencing. Resolution of whether HLA type affects TCRB rearrangement was not achieved here. TCRB CDR3 length was moderately but significantly reduced in all four CD4+ subsets of Type 1 diabetes patients.

The chain joins TRBV15 to TRBJ2-7; possibly TRBD1 for D (5 bases). The material sequenced was naive CD4+ T cells from blood. This clonotype was obtained from a man aged 18 to 29 with type 1 diabetes. The CDR3 sequence: CATSRRTSISYEQYF. The CDR3 region has the DNA TGTGCCACCAGCAGGCGGACATCTATCTCCTACGAGCAGTACTTC.